This T cell receptor beta chain comes out of a study of Graves' ophthalmopathy and Graves' hyperthyroidism. Points on this clonotype: Its specificity is unknown. Germline is not matched at one junction end, which may reflect a read error.

Researchers took RNA transcripts and amplified TCR beta CDR3 regions from them. RT-PCR in the first round used HTBI primers; a second-round multiplex PCR followed. A single record per CDR3 protein comes from TCRdb applying MiXCR to the multiplex PCR reads. The repertoire consists of about 600,000 distinct CDR3 sequences, with less than 45% occurring once and the leading ten covering roughly 4%. Overall study findings and caveats: The model's ophthalmopathy progression predictions had roughly 71% sensitivity and 72% to 75% specificity. Ophthalmopathy could be told apart from stable hyperthyroidism by a 13-signature model (87.88% sensitivity, 80% to 84% specificity).

This CDR3 region has 13 residues. Germline values: CDR1 KGHDR, CDR2 SFDVKD. Certain patients, namely those with other autoimmune diseases, uncontrolled infections, pregnancy or lactation, were excluded. Clinical symptoms, serum thyroxine, TRAb, thyroid ultrasound and orbital computed tomography were relied on for diagnosis. The TCR sequence derives from an adult man with Graves' hyperthyroidism. The sequenced sample was peripheral blood or thyroid tissue (not recorded which). This sequence joins TRBV24-1 and TRBJ2-7; tentatively, D is TRBD1 (6 bases). The CDR3 sequence: CATSEPGTQEQCF. Written as DNA, the CDR3 is TGTGCCACCAGTGAGCCCGGGACACAAGAGCAGTGCTTC.